Listed below are T cell receptor beta chains from one sample, sequenced in a study of blood T cell repertoires in COVID-19. Repertoires were generated with immunoSEQ multiplex PCR, while TCRdb's copy carries only in-frame clones and drops some. Of roughly 160,000 clones listed, around 82% are singletons. The sequenced material came from peripheral blood. The receptor set was obtained from a man younger than 30 with active or convalescent COVID-19. CDR3s include the opening cysteine and the closing phenylalanine or tryptophan. Each record gives: D gene, clone size, V gene, J gene, CDR3 DNA, CDR3 protein. A D gene is named only where the DNA matches it firmly. Only some rows state a clone size, as once, few, many or a class for expanded clones.

>NA|NA|TRBV19|TRBJ1-1
TGTGCCAGTAGTATTGGGACTTACAGGAACACTGAAGCTTTCTTT
CASSIGTYRNTEAFF
>NA|NA|TRBV24-1|TRBJ1-4
TGTGCCACCAGTGCCAGAGCGGGTGAAAAACTGTTTTTT
CATSARAGEKLFF
>TRBD1|NA|TRBV7-9|TRBJ1-2
TGTGCCAGCAGCTTAGAGACAGGGCACGCTGGCTACACCTTC
CASSLETGHAGYTF
>TRBD2|NA|TRBV7-2|TRBJ2-3
TGTGCCAGCAGCGATCAACTAGCGGGAGTTCCAGATACGCAGTATTTT
CASSDQLAGVPDTQYF
>NA|NA|TRBV27|TRBJ1-1
TGTGCCAGCAGTTTAAAAACCAGTGGTGTCACTGAAGCTTTCTTT
CASSLKTSGVTEAFF
>NA|NA|TRBV19|TRBJ2-7
TGTGCCAGTACGGGAAGGGACTCCTACGAGCAGTACTTC
CASTGRDSYEQYF
>TRBD1|NA|TRBV24-1|TRBJ1-1
TGTGCCACCATACTGGGGACAGAGAACACTGAAGCTTTCTTT
CATILGTENTEAFF
>NA|NA|TRBV5-4|TRBJ2-3
TGTGCCAGCAGCTTTCCCGAACTAGGAAGCGGCACAGATACGCAGTATTTT
CASSFPELGSGTDTQYF
>NA|NA|TRBV5-6|TRBJ1-2
TGTGCCAGCAGCTTGCCAGGGCCCTATTATGGCTACACCTTC
CASSLPGPYYGYTF
>NA|NA|TRBV6-5|TRBJ2-5
TGTGCCAGCAGTTACTCAGGGGAAGAGACCCAGTACTTC
CASSYSGEETQYF
>NA|once|TRBV10-1|TRBJ1-2
TGCGCCAGCAGCGCGACCGGGACACCTAACTATGGCTACACCTTC
CASSATGTPNYGYTF
>TRBD1|once|TRBV5-6|TRBJ2-1
TGTGCCAGCAGCTTGGCTCCGACAGGGGGACGCAATGAGCAGTTCTTC
CASSLAPTGGRNEQFF
>TRBD1|once|TRBV28|TRBJ1-6
TGTGCCAGCAGTTTAACGGGACAGGGCAGGTCACCCCTCCACTTT
CASSLTGQGRSPLHF
>TRBD1|NA|TRBV3-1/TRBV3-2|TRBJ2-7
TGTGCCAGCAGCCAGCGACAGGGTTCCTACGAGCAGTACTTC
CASSQRQGSYEQYF
>NA|NA|TRBV7-8|TRBJ1-1
TGTGCCAGCAGCTTAGAAGGGGCGAACACTGAAGCTTTCTTT
CASSLEGANTEAFF
>TRBD1|NA|TRBV7-8|TRBJ1-5
TGTGCCAGCAGCCCCGGAGGGGGCTTGAATCAGCCCCAGCATTTT
CASSPGGGLNQPQHF
>TRBD1|NA|TRBV11-3|TRBJ2-1
TGTGCCAGCAGCTTAGGGGGACAGGTCTCAAGGGATGAGCAGTTCTTC
CASSLGGQVSRDEQFF
>NA|NA|TRBV30|TRBJ1-1
TGTGCCTGGAGATATACAGAGAACACTGAAGCTTTCTTT
CAWRYTENTEAFF
>TRBD2|NA|TRBV19|TRBJ2-7
TGTGCCAGTAGTATAGCGTTCGCACGGACACTTCTAGCGGGAGAGGGCTACGAGCAGTACTTC
CASSIAFARTLLAGEGYEQYF
>TRBD1|NA|TRBV2|TRBJ1-5
TGTGCCAGCAGTGAAGCAGGGGGCGAAGAGCCCCAGCATTTT
CASSEAGGEEPQHF
>TRBD2|NA|TRBV18|TRBJ2-7
TGTGCCAGCTCACCGGGACTAGGAAGGAACGAGCAGTACTTC
CASSPGLGRNEQYF
>TRBD1|few|TRBV7-9|TRBJ1-4
TGTGCCAGCAGCTCAGGGGACAGGACTAATGAAAAACTGTTTTTT
CASSSGDRTNEKLFF
>NA|NA|TRBV3-1/TRBV3-2|TRBJ2-3
TGTGCCAGCAGCCAAGATGAACGGGGGGCGCACAGCACAGATACGCAGTATTTT
CASSQDERGAHSTDTQYF
>TRBD1|NA|TRBV30|TRBJ2-7
TGTGCCTGGAGCGGACCCTGGACAGGGAGTATCTACGAGCAGTACTTC
CAWSGPWTGSIYEQYF
>NA|NA|TRBV5-8|TRBJ2-5
TGTGCCAGCACCCCATATCGGCTAGCAGTCCAAGAGACCCAGTACTTC
CASTPYRLAVQETQYF
>TRBD2|NA|TRBV4-2|TRBJ2-3
TGTGCCAGCAGCCAGACAATCCAAGCGGGAGCCACAGATACGCAGTATTTT
CASSQTIQAGATDTQYF
>TRBD1|NA|TRBV5-1|TRBJ1-6
TGCGCCAGCAGCTTGGTACAGGGGAGCAATTCACCCCTCCACTTT
CASSLVQGSNSPLHF
>NA|NA|TRBV18|TRBJ2-7
TGTGCCAGCTCACCTGCAGGTGACGAGCAGTACTTC
CASSPAGDEQYF
>NA|NA|TRBV11-2|TRBJ2-7
TGTGCCAGCAGCTTAGATCACAACTACGAGCAGTACTTC
CASSLDHNYEQYF
>NA|NA|TRBV28|TRBJ1-1
TGTGCCAGCAGTTTGATCAGGGACACTGAAGCTTTCTTT
CASSLIRDTEAFF
>NA|NA|TRBV12-3/TRBV12-4|TRBJ1-6
TGTGCCAGCAGTTTCGGTGGTTCACCCCTCCACTTT
CASSFGGSPLHF
>NA|NA|TRBV5-1|TRBJ1-6
TGCGCCAGCACCAACGGGGGGGGGCATTCACCCCTCCACTTT
CASTNGGGHSPLHF
>NA|NA|TRBV10-3|TRBJ1-4
TGTGCCATCAGTTACAGGGATAATGAAAAACTGTTTTTT
CAISYRDNEKLFF
>TRBD1|NA|TRBV5-4|TRBJ1-5
TGTGCCAGCAGCATCGACAGGGATCAGCCCCAGCATTTT
CASSIDRDQPQHF
>TRBD1|NA|TRBV28|TRBJ1-1
TGTGCCAGCACCCGACAGGGGGGAACTGAAGCTTTCTTT
CASTRQGGTEAFF
>NA|NA|TRBV18|TRBJ1-1
TGTGCCAGCTCACCCTCAGGGAACACTGAAGCTTTCTTT
CASSPSGNTEAFF
>TRBD1|NA|TRBV6-6|TRBJ1-5
TGTGCCAGTCGTCAGGGGGTGCAGCCCCAGCATTTT
CASRQGVQPQHF
>TRBD1|NA|TRBV11-3|TRBJ2-2
TGTGCCAGCAGCTTAGGTTCCGGGACAGGGGAAACCGGGGAGCTGTTTTTT
CASSLGSGTGETGELFF
>NA|NA|TRBV9|TRBJ1-2
TGTGCCAGCAGCGTAGCCCGGTGGGGCGGCTACACCTTC
CASSVARWGGYTF
>NA|NA|TRBV19|TRBJ1-1
TGTGCCGCCCAAGCGGGCGCTGAAGCTTTCTTT
CAAQAGAEAFF